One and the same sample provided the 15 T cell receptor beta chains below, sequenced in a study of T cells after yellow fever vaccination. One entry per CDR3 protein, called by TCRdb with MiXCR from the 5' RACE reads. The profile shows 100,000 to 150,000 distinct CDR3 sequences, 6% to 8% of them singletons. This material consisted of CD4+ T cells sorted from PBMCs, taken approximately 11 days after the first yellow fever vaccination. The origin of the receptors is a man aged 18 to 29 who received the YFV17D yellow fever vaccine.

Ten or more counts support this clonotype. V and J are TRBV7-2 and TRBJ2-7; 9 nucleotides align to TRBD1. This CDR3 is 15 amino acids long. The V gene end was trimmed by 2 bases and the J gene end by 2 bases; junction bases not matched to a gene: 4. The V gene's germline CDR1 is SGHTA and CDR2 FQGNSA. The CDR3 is CASSLTGTGPYEQYF. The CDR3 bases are TGTGCCAGCAGCTTAACCGGGACAGGGCCCTACGAGCAGTACTTC.

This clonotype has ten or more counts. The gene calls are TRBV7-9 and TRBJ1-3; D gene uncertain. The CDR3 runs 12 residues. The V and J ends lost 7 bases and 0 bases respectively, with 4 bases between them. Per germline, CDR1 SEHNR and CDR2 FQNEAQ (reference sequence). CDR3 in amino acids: CASMISGNTIYF. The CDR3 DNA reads TGTGCCAGCATGATCTCTGGAAACACCATATATTTT.

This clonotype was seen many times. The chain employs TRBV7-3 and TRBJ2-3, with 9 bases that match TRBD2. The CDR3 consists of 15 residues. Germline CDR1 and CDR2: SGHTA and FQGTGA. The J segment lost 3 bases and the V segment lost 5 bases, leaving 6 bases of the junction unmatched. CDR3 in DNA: TGTGCCAGCAGCGCCCTAGCGGGGACGACAGATACGCAGTATTTT. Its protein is CASSALAGTTDTQYF.

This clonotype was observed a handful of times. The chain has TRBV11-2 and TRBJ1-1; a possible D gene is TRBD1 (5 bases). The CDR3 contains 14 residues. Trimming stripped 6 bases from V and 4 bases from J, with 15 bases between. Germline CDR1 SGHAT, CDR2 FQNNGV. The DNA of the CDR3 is TGTGCCAGCAGTCCTTGGGGGGGGGGCACTGAAGCTTTCTTT. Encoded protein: CASSPWGGGTEAFF.

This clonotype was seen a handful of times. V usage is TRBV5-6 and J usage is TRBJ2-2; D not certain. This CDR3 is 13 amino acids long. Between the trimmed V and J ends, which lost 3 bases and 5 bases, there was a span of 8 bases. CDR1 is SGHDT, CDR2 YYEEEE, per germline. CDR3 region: CASSSDWTGELFF. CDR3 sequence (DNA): TGTGCCAGCAGCTCCGACTGGACCGGGGAGCTGTTTTTT.

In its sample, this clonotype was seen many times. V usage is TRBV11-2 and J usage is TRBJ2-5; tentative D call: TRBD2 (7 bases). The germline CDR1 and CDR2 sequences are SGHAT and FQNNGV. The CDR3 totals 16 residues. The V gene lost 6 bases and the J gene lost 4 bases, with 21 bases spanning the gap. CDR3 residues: CASSIGAGGHLETQYF. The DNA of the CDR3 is TGTGCCAGCAGTATAGGGGCCGGGGGGCACTTAGAGACCCAGTACTTC. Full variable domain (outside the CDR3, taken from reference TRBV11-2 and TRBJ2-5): EAGVAQSPRYKIIEKRQSVAFWCNPISGHATLYWYQQILGQGPKLLIQFQNNGVVDDSQLPKDRFSAERLKGVDSTLKIQPAKLEDSAVYLCASSIGAGGHLETQYFGPGTRLLVL.

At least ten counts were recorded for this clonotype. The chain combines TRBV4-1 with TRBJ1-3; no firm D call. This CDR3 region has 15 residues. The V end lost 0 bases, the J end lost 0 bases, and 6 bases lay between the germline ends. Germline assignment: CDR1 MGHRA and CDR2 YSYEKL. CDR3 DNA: TGCGCCAGCAGCCAAGAAATCAGCTCTGGAAACACCATATATTTT. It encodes CASSQEISSGNTIYF.

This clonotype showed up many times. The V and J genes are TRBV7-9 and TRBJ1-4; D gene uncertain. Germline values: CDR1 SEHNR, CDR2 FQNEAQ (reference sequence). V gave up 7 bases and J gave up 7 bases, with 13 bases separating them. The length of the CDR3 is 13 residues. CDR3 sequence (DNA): TGTGCCAGCACTACGTGGGCCGGTGAAAAACTGTTTTTT. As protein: CASTTWAGEKLFF.

The CDR3 is CASSRTGTVSNQPQHF. The DNA of the CDR3 is TGTGCCAGCAGCCGGACTGGGACAGTGAGCAATCAGCCCCAGCATTTT. The V call is TRBV7-2, the J call TRBJ1-5; 7 positions match TRBD1. The CDR3 has 16 residues. The V gene's germline CDR1 is SGHTA and CDR2 FQGNSA. After removal of 5 bases from V and 1 base from J, the junction contained 8 bases not matched to a gene.

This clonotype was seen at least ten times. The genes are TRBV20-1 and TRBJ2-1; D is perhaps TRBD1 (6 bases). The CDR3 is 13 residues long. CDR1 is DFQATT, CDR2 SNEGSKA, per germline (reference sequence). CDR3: CSPFGQPYNEQFF. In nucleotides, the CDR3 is TGCAGCCCCTTCGGACAGCCCTACAATGAGCAGTTCTTC.

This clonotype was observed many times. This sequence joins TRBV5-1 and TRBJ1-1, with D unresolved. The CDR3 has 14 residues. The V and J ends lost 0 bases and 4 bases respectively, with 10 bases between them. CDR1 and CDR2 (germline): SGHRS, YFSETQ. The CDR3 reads CASSLESTSTEAFF. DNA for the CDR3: TGCGCCAGCAGCTTGGAGTCGACCTCCACTGAAGCTTTCTTT. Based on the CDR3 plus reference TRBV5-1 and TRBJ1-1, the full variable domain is KAGVTQTPRYLIKTRGQQVTLSCSPISGHRSVSWYQQTPGQGLQFLFEYFSETQRNKGNFPGRFSGRQFSNSRSEMNVSTLELGDSALYLCASSLESTSTEAFFGQGTRLTVV.

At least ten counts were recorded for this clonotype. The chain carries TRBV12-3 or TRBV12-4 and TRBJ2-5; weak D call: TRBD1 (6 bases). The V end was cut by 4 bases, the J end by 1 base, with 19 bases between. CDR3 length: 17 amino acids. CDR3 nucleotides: TGTGCCAGCAGTTACGACAGGCTCGCTACCCCCCAAGAGACCCAGTACTTC. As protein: CASSYDRLATPQETQYF.

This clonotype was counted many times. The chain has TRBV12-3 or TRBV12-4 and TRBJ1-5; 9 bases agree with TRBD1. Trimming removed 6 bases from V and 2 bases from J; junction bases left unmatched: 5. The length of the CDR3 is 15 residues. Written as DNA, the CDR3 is TGTGCCAGCAGAAGGACAGGGGTAGGCAATCAGCCCCAGCATTTT. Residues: CASRRTGVGNQPQHF.

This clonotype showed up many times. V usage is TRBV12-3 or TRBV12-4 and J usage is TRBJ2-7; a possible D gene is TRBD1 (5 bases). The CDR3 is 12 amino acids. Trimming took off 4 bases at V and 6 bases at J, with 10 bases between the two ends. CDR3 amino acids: CASSSRVREQYF. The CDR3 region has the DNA TGTGCCAGCAGTTCCAGGGTTCGCGAGCAGTACTTC.

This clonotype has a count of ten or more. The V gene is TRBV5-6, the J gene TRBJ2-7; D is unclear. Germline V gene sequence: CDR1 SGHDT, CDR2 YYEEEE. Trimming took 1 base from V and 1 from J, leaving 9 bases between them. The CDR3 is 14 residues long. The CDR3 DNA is TGTGCCAGCAGCTTGACTGGCGATTCCTACGAGCAGTACTTC. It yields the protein CASSLTGDSYEQYF.